The clone carrying this T cell receptor (beta chain) was observed at least ten times. The source of the sample is a study of low-dose radiotherapy and immunotherapy resistance in tumors. Whole-study context: cDNA synthesis used a TRAV/TRBV-specific primer set for both chains.

The PCR that amplified TCRs ran for roughly 20 cycles, relying on a constant-region primer and a V-primer adapter. mRNA, once isolated, was amplified by in vitro transcription. From the reads, TCRdb called clonotypes with MiXCR, one entry per CDR3 protein. The data hold roughly 46,000 distinct CDR3 sequences, with roughly 12% observed a single time. As to time point: before trial treatment. The donors' regimen was nivolumab, ipilimumab, aspirin, low-dose cyclophosphamide and low-dose radiotherapy. Eligibility was restricted to patients presenting with advanced solid tumors that lacked tumor-infiltrating lymphocytes. The material sequenced was PBMCs, taken before treatment. This receptor was obtained from a female donor with ovarian cancer.

CDR3 nucleotide sequence: TGCGCCAGCAGCCAAGATGCTAGCATTTACGAGCAGTACTTC. This translates into CASSQDASIYEQYF. V usage is TRBV4-1 and J usage is TRBJ2-7; a possible D gene is TRBD2 (5 bases). The CDR3 loop spans 14 amino acids. V gave up 0 bases and J gave up 4 bases, with 10 bases separating them. The germline CDR1 and CDR2 sequences are MGHRA and YSYEKL.